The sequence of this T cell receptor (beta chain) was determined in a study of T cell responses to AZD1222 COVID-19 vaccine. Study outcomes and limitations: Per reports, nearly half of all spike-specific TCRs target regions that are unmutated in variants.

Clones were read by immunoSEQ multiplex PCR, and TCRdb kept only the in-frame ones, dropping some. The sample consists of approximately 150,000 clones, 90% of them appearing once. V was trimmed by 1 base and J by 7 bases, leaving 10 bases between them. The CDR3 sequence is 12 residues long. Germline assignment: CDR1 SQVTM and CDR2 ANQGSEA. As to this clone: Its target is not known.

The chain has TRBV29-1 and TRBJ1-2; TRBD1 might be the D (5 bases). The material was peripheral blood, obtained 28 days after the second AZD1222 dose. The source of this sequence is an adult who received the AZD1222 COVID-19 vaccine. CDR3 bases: TGCAGCGTTGAAGCAGGGCGCGGTGGCTACACCTTC. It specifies CSVEAGRGGYTF.